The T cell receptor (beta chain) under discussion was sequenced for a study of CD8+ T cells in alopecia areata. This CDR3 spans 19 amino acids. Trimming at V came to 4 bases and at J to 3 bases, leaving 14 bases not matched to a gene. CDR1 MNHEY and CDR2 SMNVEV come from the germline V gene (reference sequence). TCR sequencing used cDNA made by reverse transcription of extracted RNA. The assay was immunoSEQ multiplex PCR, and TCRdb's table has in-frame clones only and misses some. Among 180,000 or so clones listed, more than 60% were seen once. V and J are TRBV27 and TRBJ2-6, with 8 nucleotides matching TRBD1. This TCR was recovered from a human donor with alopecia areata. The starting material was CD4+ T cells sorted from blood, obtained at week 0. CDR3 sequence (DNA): TGTGCCAGCAGTTCTGCTGGACAGGGCGTAATCTTTGGGGCCAACGTCCTGACTTTC. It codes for CASSSAGQGVIFGANVLTF.